This T cell receptor (beta chain) was obtained from a study of T-cell reconstitution after alpha-beta-depleted transplantation in children (dated by TCRdb to 2016 to 2018). For context, the study as a whole: Using TCR repertoire profiling, the study followed T-cell immune reconstitution in a quantitative way in children after TCRalphabeta/CD19-depleted allogeneic hematopoietic cell transplantation. What the research found in general, with its limitations: Apparently early alphabetaT-cell count recovery about two months after transplant reportedly relied on only several hundred rapidly expanded clones derived from non-depleted graft cells. In some patients, high TCRbeta diversity at day 60 was attributed to recipient T cells and intrathymic progenitors that had survived conditioning. Over subsequent months, a decline in hyperexpanded clone frequencies was noted, and after one year, T-cell counts and TCRbeta diversity were mostly ascribed to newly produced T cells.

CDR3 length: 16 amino acids, cysteine to phenylalanine. The CDR3 DNA has 48 bases and is translated from base 1. Taken from the germline V gene, the CDR1 and CDR2 loops are SGHRS and YFSETQ. Ends trimmed: V by 2 bases, J by 4 bases; bases unmatched to a gene: 9. The library was generated by PCR. Sequenced on an Illumina HiSeq 2500. TCR library preparation used molecular barcoding, with unique molecular identifiers applied to normalize quantification of the TCRbeta repertoire. The public reads were run again by TCRdb, first through fastp at Q25 and then through MiXCR, and only productive beta chains were kept. Rows with one shared CDR3 protein collapse into an entry with the most common genes and DNA. Counted in this sample were around 700,000 distinct CDR3 sequences; 10% to 15% of them appeared once. In total, the top ten clones hold 0.79% of the sample. Reading the label with the study, this specimen's treatment or condition is: allogeneic hematopoietic cell transplantation with graft depleted of TCRalphabeta T cells and CD19 B cells. The transplant recipients were children given TCRalphabeta/CD19-depleted allogeneic hematopoietic cell grafts.

This clonotype has at least ten counts. Its antigen is still unknown. Base-call qualities are not available, and no considerably larger clone is one nucleotide away. This receptor was obtained from a girl aged 2 to 9 with congenital amegakaryocytic thrombocytopenia, due to receive a stem cell transplant. The chain employs TRBV5-1 and TRBJ2-1; TRBD2 aligns with 7 central bases. Sequencing used PBMCs, obtained before TCRalphabeta/CD19-depleted stem cell transplant. The DNA sequence is as follows: TGCGCCAGCAGCTTAGACGGGAGGCGACTATACAATGAGCAGTTCTTC. This sequence encodes CASSLDGRRLYNEQFF.